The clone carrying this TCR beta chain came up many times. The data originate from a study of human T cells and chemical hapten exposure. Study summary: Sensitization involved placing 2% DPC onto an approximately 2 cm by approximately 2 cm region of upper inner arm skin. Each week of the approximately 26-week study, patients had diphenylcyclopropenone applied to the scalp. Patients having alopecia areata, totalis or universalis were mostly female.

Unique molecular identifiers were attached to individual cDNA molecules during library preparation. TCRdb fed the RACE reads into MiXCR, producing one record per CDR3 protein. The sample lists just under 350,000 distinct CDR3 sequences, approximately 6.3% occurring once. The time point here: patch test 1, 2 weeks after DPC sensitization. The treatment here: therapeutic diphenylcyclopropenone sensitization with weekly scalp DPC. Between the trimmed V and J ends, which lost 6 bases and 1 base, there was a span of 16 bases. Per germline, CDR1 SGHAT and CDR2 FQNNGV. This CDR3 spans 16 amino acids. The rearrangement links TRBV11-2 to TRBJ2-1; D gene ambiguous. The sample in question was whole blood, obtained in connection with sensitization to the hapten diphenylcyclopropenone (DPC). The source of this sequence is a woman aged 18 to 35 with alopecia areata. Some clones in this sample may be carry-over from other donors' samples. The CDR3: CASSSRWVNSYNEQFF. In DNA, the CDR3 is TGTGCCAGCAGTTCCCGCTGGGTGAATTCCTACAATGAGCAGTTCTTC.